Sequencing of this T cell receptor beta chain was carried out in a study of OX40 agonist ivuxolimab in advanced cancers. Looking at the study overall: Patients received the agonistic anti-OX40 (CD134) antibody ivuxolimab. Every patient in dose escalation had hepatocellular carcinoma, melanoma, renal cell or head and neck cancer. Study results and caveats: Partial responders receiving 0.1-3.0 mg/kg showed among the lowest clonal expansion.

The germline CDR1 and CDR2 sequences are MNHNS and SASEGT. The CDR3 covers 15 residues. The V gene lost 7 bases and the J gene lost 2 bases, with 15 bases spanning the gap. Profiled with immunoSEQ multiplex PCR; TCRdb holds only in-frame clones, not every one. Of 25,000 to 35,000 clones listed, about four fifths are singletons. Points on this clone: No antigen is known for it.

This material consisted of CD4+ or CD8+ T cells sorted from blood, taken in a trial of the OX40 agonist ivuxolimab. The chain has TRBV6-1 and TRBJ1-5, with D possibly matching TRBD1 (5 bases). This clonotype was sampled from an adult with an advanced solid tumor such as melanoma, head and neck, liver or kidney cancer. The CDR3 DNA sequence: TGTGCCAGCACCCAGAGCGAACAGGGCAATCAGCCCCAGCATTTT. Residues: CASTQSEQGNQPQHF.